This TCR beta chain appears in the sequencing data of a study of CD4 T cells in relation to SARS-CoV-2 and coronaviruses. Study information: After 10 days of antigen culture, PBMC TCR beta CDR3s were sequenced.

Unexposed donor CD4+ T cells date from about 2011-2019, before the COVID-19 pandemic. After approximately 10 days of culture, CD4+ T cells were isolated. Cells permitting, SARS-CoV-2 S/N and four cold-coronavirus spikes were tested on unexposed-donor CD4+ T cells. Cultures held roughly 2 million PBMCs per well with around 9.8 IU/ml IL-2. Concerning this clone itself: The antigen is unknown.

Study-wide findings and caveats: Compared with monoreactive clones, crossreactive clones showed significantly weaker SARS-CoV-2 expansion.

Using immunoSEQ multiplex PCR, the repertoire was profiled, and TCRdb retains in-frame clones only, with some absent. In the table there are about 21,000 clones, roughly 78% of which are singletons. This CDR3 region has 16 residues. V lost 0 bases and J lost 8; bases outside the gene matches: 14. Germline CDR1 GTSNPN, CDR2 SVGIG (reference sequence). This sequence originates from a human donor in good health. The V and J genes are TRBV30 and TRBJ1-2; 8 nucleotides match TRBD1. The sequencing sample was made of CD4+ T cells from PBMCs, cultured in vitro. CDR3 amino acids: CAWSVRRQGARQGYTF. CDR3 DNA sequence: TGTGCCTGGAGTGTGCGCCGTCAGGGGGCGCGTCAAGGCTACACCTTC.